This TCR beta chain appears in the sequencing data of a study of T cell responses to AZD1222 COVID-19 vaccine. Study observations and caveats: Among AZD1222 vaccinees, only 5 to 7 were seropositive at baseline.

Regarding this clone: Antigen specificity is unknown.

The data were produced by immunoSEQ multiplex PCR, yet TCRdb's version contains in-frame clones alone and is incomplete. The table records some 120,000 clones, just under 90% of them present only once. The receptor was derived from an adult in good health. This material consisted of peripheral blood, taken on day 0 of AZD1222 vaccination.

The CDR3 is CASSGRGTSGIPRNEQFF. The CDR3, as DNA: TGCGCCAGCAGTGGCCGCGGGACTAGCGGGATACCTAGGAATGAGCAGTTCTTC. The chain recombines TRBV10-2 with TRBJ2-1, with 13 positions matching TRBD2. V lost 4 bases to trimming and J lost 7 bases; unmatched junction nucleotides: 13. The CDR3 extends over 18 amino acids. In germline, CDR1 is WSHSY, CDR2 SAAADI.